Listed below are T cell receptor beta chains from one sample, sequenced in a study of CD8+ T cells in alopecia areata. Assay: immunoSEQ multiplex PCR; the TCRdb copy retains only in-frame clones and omits some. Among about 220,000 clones listed, more than 45% were seen once. Sequencing used CD4+ T cells sorted from blood, obtained at week 4, from a patient treated with tofacitinib. Receptor source: a human donor with alopecia areata. Each CDR3 is given with its conserved first and last residue. The D gene is left open where the match is weak. A clone size is listed for some rows: how often the clone was seen (once, few, many), or a class if it is expanded.

d_call cdr3_length j_call clone_size v_call cdr3_nt cdr3_aa
NA 11 TRBJ2-1 few TRBV29-1 TGCAGCGTTGAACGGGTATATGAGCAGTTCTTC CSVERVYEQFF
NA 15 TRBJ2-3 NA TRBV5-6 TGTGCCAGCAGCTTGGGGCCCGGGACCACAGATACGCAGTATTTT CASSLGPGTTDTQYF
NA 11 TRBJ1-2 NA TRBV30 TGTGCCTGGAGTGTAGGGGGGAGCTACACCTTC CAWSVGGSYTF
NA 14 TRBJ2-5 NA TRBV5-6 TGTGCCAGCAGTTATCAGGGCAGTGGGGAGACCCAGTACTTC CASSYQGSGETQYF
NA 13 TRBJ2-1 NA TRBV30 TGTGCCTGGAGCCGGGACTTGGACAATGAGCAGTTCTTC CAWSRDLDNEQFF
NA 14 TRBJ2-2 few TRBV19 TGTGCCAGTACCGGGGTATCGGTAACCGGGGAGCTGTTTTTT CASTGVSVTGELFF
NA 11 TRBJ2-3 NA TRBV27 TGTGCCACCCTGGGCCCAGATACGCAGTATTTT CATLGPDTQYF
NA 12 TRBJ1-1 NA TRBV6-1 TGTGCCAGCAGTAATTGGGGCACTGAAGCTTTCTTT CASSNWGTEAFF
NA 13 TRBJ1-1 NA TRBV29-1 TGCAGCGTTGAAGATCTTGTGAACACTGAAGCTTTCTTT CSVEDLVNTEAFF
TRBD2 20 TRBJ2-1 NA TRBV5-1 TGCGCCAGCAGCTTGGCCGGGACTAGCGGGGGGCCTAGCTCCTACAATGAGCAGTTCTTC CASSLAGTSGGPSSYNEQFF
TRBD1 15 TRBJ1-6 NA TRBV9 TGTGCCAGCAGCGTAGAGGGACAGACGAATTCACCCCTCCACTTT CASSVEGQTNSPLHF
TRBD1 16 TRBJ1-1 few TRBV19 TGTGCCAGTAGTAGAGAGACAGGGATGGGGAACACTGAAGCTTTCTTT CASSRETGMGNTEAFF
TRBD2 15 TRBJ2-2 NA TRBV11-2 TGTGCCAGCAGCTTTGTCTCTAGCGGGGCCGGGGAGCTGTTTTTT CASSFVSSGAGELFF
TRBD2 14 TRBJ2-7 few TRBV10-3 TGTGCCATCAGTGATTTCGGGACTACCTACGAGCAGTACTTC CAISDFGTTYEQYF
TRBD2 13 TRBJ2-7 few TRBV30 TGTGCCTGGAGTTCCAGCGGGGGTTACGAGCAGTACTTC CAWSSSGGYEQYF
NA 11 TRBJ1-2 NA TRBV30 TGTGCCTGGCTGCGCGGGACCGGCTACACCTTC CAWLRGTGYTF
NA 14 TRBJ1-1 NA TRBV5-1 TGCGCCAGCAGACCCCGGGACCAGAACACTGAAGCTTTCTTT CASRPRDQNTEAFF
NA 13 TRBJ1-2 NA TRBV6-1 TGTGCCAGCAGTGACCCAGGGAGTGCTGGCTACACCTTC CASSDPGSAGYTF
NA 12 TRBJ2-3 NA TRBV6-5 TGTGCCACCAATTCTAACACAGATACGCAGTATTTT CATNSNTDTQYF
NA 16 TRBJ1-1 many TRBV7-2 TGTGCCAGCAGCTCTGCAGGTCTTGGCCCGAACACTGAAGCTTTCTTT CASSSAGLGPNTEAFF
NA 15 TRBJ2-5 many TRBV5-1 TGCGCCAGTCTGGGAATGGAGGGCCCAAAAGAGACCCAGTACTTC CASLGMEGPKETQYF
TRBD1 13 TRBJ1-2 NA TRBV29-1 TGCAGCGTATCCACAGGGGGCGACTATGGCTACACCTTC CSVSTGGDYGYTF
NA 11 TRBJ2-5 NA TRBV20-1 TGCAGCCTGAGGGGGCAAGAGACCCAGTACTTC CSLRGQETQYF
NA 16 TRBJ2-3 NA TRBV18 TGTGCCAGCTCACCACCCACAGGGCTCGGCACAGATACGCAGTATTTT CASSPPTGLGTDTQYF
NA 15 TRBJ2-6 NA TRBV6-5 TGTGCCAGCAGTTACACTCCCTCTGGGGCCAACGTCCTGACTTTC CASSYTPSGANVLTF
NA 14 TRBJ1-1 NA TRBV7-8 TGTGCCAGCAGTTATAGGTGGGGGAACACTGAAGCTTTCTTT CASSYRWGNTEAFF
NA 14 TRBJ2-7 few TRBV11-3 TGTGCCAGCAGCTTCCCCGGGACAAACTACGAGCAGTACTTC CASSFPGTNYEQYF
NA 13 TRBJ1-1 once TRBV6-5 TGTGCCAGCAGGCCTACCCGGAACACTGAAGCTTTCTTT CASRPTRNTEAFF
NA 15 TRBJ2-6 NA TRBV29-1 TGCAGCGTTTCAACCAGGGCCGATACAACCAACGTCCTGACTTTC CSVSTRADTTNVLTF
TRBD1 16 TRBJ2-3 NA TRBV30 TGTGCCTGGAGTACGATGACAGGGGGCCGAACAGATACGCAGTATTTT CAWSTMTGGRTDTQYF
NA 13 TRBJ1-4 NA TRBV30 TGTGCCTGGAGTGGCTCGAGAGGGGAAAAACTGTTTTTT CAWSGSRGEKLFF
NA 14 TRBJ2-6 NA TRBV30 TGTGCCTGGAGTGTGCCCTCTGGGGCCAACGTCCTGACTTTC CAWSVPSGANVLTF
NA 14 TRBJ2-1 NA TRBV7-7 TGTGCCAGCAGCCCCTCCCAGGGGGGGTATGAGCAGTTCTTC CASSPSQGGYEQFF
TRBD2 15 TRBJ2-5 NA TRBV11-1 TGTGCCAGCAGCTTAGTTCTAGCGGCACAAGAGACCCAGTACTTC CASSLVLAAQETQYF
TRBD1 15 TRBJ1-6 NA TRBV4-3 TGCGCCAGCAGCCCTGAACCGACAGGGAATTCACCCCTCCACTTT CASSPEPTGNSPLHF
NA 14 TRBJ1-6 NA TRBV6-4 TGTGCCAGCAGTGATGGCAGGGCTAATTCACCCCTCCACTTT CASSDGRANSPLHF
TRBD1 14 TRBJ1-2 NA TRBV25-1 TGTGCCAGCAGAGATGACAGGGGATACTATGGCTACACCTTC CASRDDRGYYGYTF
NA 12 TRBJ1-2 NA TRBV2 TGTGCCAGCAGCCTTAGCTCCTTTGGCTACACCTTC CASSLSSFGYTF
NA 12 TRBJ1-2 NA TRBV30 TGTGCCTGGACCAGGAAAGGGGAGGGCTACACCTTC CAWTRKGEGYTF
NA 13 TRBJ1-1 few TRBV30 TGTGCCTGGAGTTTCGGGGAGAACACTGAAGCTTTCTTT CAWSFGENTEAFF
NA 13 TRBJ2-1 NA TRBV29-1 TGCAGCGTTGCTGGCAGGCAACACAATGAGCAGTTCTTC CSVAGRQHNEQFF